This TCR beta chain was sequenced during a study of lymphopenia after photon versus proton radiotherapy. Germline V gene sequence: CDR1 SNHLY, CDR2 FYNNEI. The length of the CDR3 is 14 residues. Trimming left V 6 bases short and J 1 base short, with 11 bases between. This clone was detected once. The protocol was immunoSEQ multiplex PCR, while the TCRdb copy is restricted to in-frame clones and leaves out a portion. The data contain roughly 45,000 clones, around 86% of them singletons. The clonotype was recovered from a middle-aged man with gastric cancer. Sequenced here: peripheral blood, sampled from a patient treated with photon-based radiotherapy. The chain employs TRBV2 and TRBJ2-3, with D possibly being TRBD1 (6 bases). CDR3 DNA sequence: TGTGCCAGCAGCGAGGGACACCGCACAGATACGCAGTATTTT. Its translation is CASSEGHRTDTQYF.